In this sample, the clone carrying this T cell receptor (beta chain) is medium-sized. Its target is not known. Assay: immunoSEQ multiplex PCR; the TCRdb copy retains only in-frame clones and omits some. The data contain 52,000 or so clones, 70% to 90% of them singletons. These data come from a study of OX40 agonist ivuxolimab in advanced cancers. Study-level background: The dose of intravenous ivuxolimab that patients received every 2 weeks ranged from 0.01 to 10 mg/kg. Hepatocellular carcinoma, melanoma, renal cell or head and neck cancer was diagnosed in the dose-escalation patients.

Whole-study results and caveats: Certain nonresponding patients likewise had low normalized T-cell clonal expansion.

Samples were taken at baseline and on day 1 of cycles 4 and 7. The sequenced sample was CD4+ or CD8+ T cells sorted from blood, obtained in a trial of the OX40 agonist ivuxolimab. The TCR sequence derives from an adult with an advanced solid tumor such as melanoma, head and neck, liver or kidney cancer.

DNA for the CDR3: TGTGCCAGCAGTTACTCGACGCGGGCGAGCTCCTACGAGCAGTACTTC. As protein: CASSYSTRASSYEQYF. V and J are TRBV6-5 and TRBJ2-7; a weak D match, TRBD2 (5 bases). V was pared by 0 bases and J by 0 bases, with 12 bases between. Germline loops: CDR1 MNHEY, CDR2 SVGAGI. The CDR3 sequence is 16 residues long.